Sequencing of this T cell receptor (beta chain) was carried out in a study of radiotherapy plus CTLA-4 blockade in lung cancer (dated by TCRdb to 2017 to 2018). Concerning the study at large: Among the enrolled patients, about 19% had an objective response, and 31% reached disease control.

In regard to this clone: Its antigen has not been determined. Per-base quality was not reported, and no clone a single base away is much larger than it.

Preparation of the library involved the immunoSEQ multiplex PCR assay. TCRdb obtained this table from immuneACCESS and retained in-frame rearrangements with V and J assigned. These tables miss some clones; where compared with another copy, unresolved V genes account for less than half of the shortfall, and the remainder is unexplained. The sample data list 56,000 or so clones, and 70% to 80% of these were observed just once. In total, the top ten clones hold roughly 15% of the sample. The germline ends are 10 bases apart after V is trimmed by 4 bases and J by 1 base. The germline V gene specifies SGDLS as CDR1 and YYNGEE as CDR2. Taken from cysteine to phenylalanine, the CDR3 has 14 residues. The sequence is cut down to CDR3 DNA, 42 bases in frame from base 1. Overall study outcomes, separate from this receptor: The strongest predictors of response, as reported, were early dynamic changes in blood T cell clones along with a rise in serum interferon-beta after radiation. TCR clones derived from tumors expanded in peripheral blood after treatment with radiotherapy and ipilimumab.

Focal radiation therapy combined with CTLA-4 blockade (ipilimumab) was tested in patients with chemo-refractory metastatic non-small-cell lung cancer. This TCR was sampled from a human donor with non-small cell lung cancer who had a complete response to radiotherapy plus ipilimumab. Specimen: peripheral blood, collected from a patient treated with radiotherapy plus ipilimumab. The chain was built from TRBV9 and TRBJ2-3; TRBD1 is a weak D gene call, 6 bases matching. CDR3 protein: CASSPRTGTDTQYF. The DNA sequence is TGTGCCAGCAGCCCCCGGACAGGCACAGATACGCAGTATTTT.